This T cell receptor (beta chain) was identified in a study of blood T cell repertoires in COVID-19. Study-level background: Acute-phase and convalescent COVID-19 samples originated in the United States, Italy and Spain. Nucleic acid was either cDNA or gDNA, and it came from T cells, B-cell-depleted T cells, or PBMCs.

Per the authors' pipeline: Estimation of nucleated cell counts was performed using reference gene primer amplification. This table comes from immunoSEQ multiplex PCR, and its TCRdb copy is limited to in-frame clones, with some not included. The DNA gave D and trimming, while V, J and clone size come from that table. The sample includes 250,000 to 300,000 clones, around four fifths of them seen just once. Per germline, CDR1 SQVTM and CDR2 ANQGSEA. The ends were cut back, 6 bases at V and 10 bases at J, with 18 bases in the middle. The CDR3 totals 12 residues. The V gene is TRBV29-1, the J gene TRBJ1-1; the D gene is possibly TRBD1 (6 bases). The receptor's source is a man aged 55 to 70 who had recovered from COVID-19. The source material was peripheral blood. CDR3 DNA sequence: TGCAGCGTCGCAGGACAGTCCGTACCAGCTTTCTTT. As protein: CSVAGQSVPAFF.